A selection of T cell receptor beta chains follows, all from one sample in a study of shared clonotypes between healthy human individuals. Measured with immunoSEQ multiplex PCR; TCRdb has only the in-frame clones, and not every one. The sample comprises just over 2,000,000 clones, roughly 94% of which are singletons, and 0.13% rests with the top ten. The specimen was naive CD4+ T cells sorted from blood. These receptors were taken from a man aged 18 to 30 in good health. Both conserved end residues are part of each CDR3. A D gene is named only where the DNA matches it firmly. Only part of the rows carry a size: once, few, many, or a class if the clone is expanded.

clone_size: .; v_call: TRBV7-2; j_call: TRBJ2-7; d_call: .; cdr3_aa: CASSLVDRARINYEQYF; cdr3_nt: TGTGCCAGCAGCTTAGTCGACCGGGCCCGAATTAACTACGAGCAGTACTTC
clone_size: .; v_call: TRBV10-3; j_call: TRBJ2-3; d_call: TRBD2; cdr3_aa: CAISESLADTDTQYF; cdr3_nt: TGTGCCATCAGTGAGTCTCTAGCGGACACAGATACGCAGTATTTT
clone_size: .; v_call: TRBV10-3; j_call: TRBJ1-3; d_call: .; cdr3_aa: CAISESVLRKNTIYF; cdr3_nt: TGTGCCATCAGTGAGTCGGTACTTCGTAAAAACACCATATATTTT
clone_size: .; v_call: TRBV4-1; j_call: TRBJ2-1; d_call: .; cdr3_aa: CASSQTTTTSSYNEQFF; cdr3_nt: TGCGCCAGCAGCCAAACGACTACCACCAGCTCCTACAATGAGCAGTTCTTC
clone_size: .; v_call: TRBV7-9; j_call: TRBJ1-6; d_call: TRBD1; cdr3_aa: CASSLAGTGGNSPLHF; cdr3_nt: TGTGCCAGCAGCTTAGCGGGCACAGGGGGTAATTCACCCCTCCACTTT
clone_size: many; v_call: TRBV28; j_call: TRBJ2-7; d_call: .; cdr3_aa: CAAPRDRDSRDYEQYF; cdr3_nt: TGTGCCGCCCCTAGGGACCGGGACTCCCGGGACTACGAGCAGTACTTC
clone_size: .; v_call: TRBV28; j_call: TRBJ2-5; d_call: TRBD2; cdr3_aa: CASTTGAGETQYF; cdr3_nt: TGTGCCAGCACGACGGGAGCGGGGGAGACCCAGTACTTC
clone_size: .; v_call: TRBV2; j_call: TRBJ2-1; d_call: .; cdr3_aa: CASRNRDFGTDEQFF; cdr3_nt: TGTGCCAGCAGGAACCGGGACTTCGGGACCGATGAGCAGTTCTTC
clone_size: .; v_call: TRBV2; j_call: TRBJ2-1; d_call: TRBD1; cdr3_aa: CASSPDRGREQFF; cdr3_nt: TGTGCCAGCAGTCCCGACAGGGGGCGCGAGCAGTTCTTC
clone_size: .; v_call: TRBV29-1; j_call: TRBJ1-1; d_call: .; cdr3_aa: CSVRHPRDTEAFF; cdr3_nt: TGCAGCGTCCGACACCCTCGGGACACTGAAGCTTTCTTT
clone_size: .; v_call: TRBV19; j_call: TRBJ2-2; d_call: .; cdr3_aa: CASSIPRAINTGELFF; cdr3_nt: TGTGCCAGTAGTATCCCGAGGGCAATAAACACCGGGGAGCTGTTTTTT
clone_size: once; v_call: TRBV6-6; j_call: TRBJ2-6; d_call: .; cdr3_aa: CASSFQYSGANVLTF; cdr3_nt: TGTGCCAGCAGTTTTCAGTACTCTGGGGCCAACGTCCTGACTTTC
clone_size: .; v_call: TRBV2; j_call: TRBJ2-2; d_call: TRBD2; cdr3_aa: CASSERIPQTSAVTGELFF; cdr3_nt: TGTGCCAGCAGTGAAAGGATACCCCAGACTAGCGCGGTCACCGGGGAGCTGTTTTTT
clone_size: .; v_call: TRBV2; j_call: TRBJ2-7; d_call: .; cdr3_aa: CASLLSGTHSYEQYF; cdr3_nt: TGTGCCAGCCTCCTTTCCGGGACACACTCCTACGAGCAGTACTTC
clone_size: .; v_call: TRBV7-9; j_call: TRBJ2-2; d_call: .; cdr3_aa: CASSPLGVQAGELFF; cdr3_nt: TGTGCCAGCAGCCCCTTGGGGGTCCAGGCCGGGGAGCTGTTTTTT
clone_size: .; v_call: TRBV23-1; j_call: TRBJ2-6; d_call: .; cdr3_aa: CASTHLGSGANVLTF; cdr3_nt: TGCGCCAGCACTCACTTGGGCTCTGGGGCCAACGTCCTGACTTTC
clone_size: .; v_call: TRBV9; j_call: TRBJ1-4; d_call: .; cdr3_aa: CASSVGGVSEKLFF; cdr3_nt: TGTGCCAGCAGCGTAGGAGGGGTTAGTGAAAAACTGTTTTTT
clone_size: once; v_call: TRBV7-6; j_call: TRBJ2-3; d_call: .; cdr3_aa: CASSLNRGPSTDTQYF; cdr3_nt: TGTGCCAGCAGCTTAAATAGGGGACCTAGCACAGATACGCAGTATTTT
clone_size: .; v_call: TRBV7-3; j_call: TRBJ2-3; d_call: TRBD2; cdr3_aa: CASSSSGLAADTQYF; cdr3_nt: TGTGCCAGCAGCTCCTCAGGACTAGCGGCAGATACGCAGTATTTT